These 27 T cell receptor beta chains originate from one sample sequenced in a study of blood T cell repertoires in COVID-19. The data were produced by immunoSEQ multiplex PCR, yet TCRdb's version contains in-frame clones alone and is incomplete. The data hold approximately 50,000 clones, with 76% observed a single time. Sequencing was carried out using peripheral blood. The receptor source for this set is a man between 45 and 60 years old with active or convalescent COVID-19.

The V gene is TRBV5-6, the J gene TRBJ2-1; possibly TRBD2 for D (5 bases). The ends were cut back, 2 bases at V and 14 bases at J, with 14 bases in the middle. CDR1 is SGHDT, CDR2 YYEEEE, per germline. The CDR3 covers 12 residues. The DNA for the CDR3 is TGTGCCAGCAGCTTTGGGTTACTCGGGGAGTTCTTC. It translates to CASSFGLLGEFF.

V gene TRBV2 combines with J gene TRBJ2-7; D gene unclear. Germline V gives CDR1 SNHLY, CDR2 FYNNEI. This CDR3 has 13 residues. Trimming pared 6 bases from V and 2 bases from J, leaving 11 bases between. CDR3 residues: CASRPTDAYEQYF. The CDR3, as DNA: TGTGCCAGCAGACCGACTGACGCCTACGAGCAGTACTTC.

This clone has a single count. V usage is TRBV9 and J usage is TRBJ2-1, with 12 bases identical to TRBD2. The CDR3 is 15 residues long. V lost 0 bases and J lost 7; bases outside the gene matches: 2. Germline values: CDR1 SGDLS, CDR2 YYNGEE. The CDR3 DNA sequence: TGTGCCAGCAGCGTAGACCTAGCGGGAGGGAATGAGCAGTTCTTC. It codes for CASSVDLAGGNEQFF. Drawing the rest from reference TRBV9 and TRBJ2-1, the complete variable domain is DSGVTQTPKHLITATGQRVTLRCSPRSGDLSVYWYQQSLDQGLQFLIQYYNGEERAKGNILERFSAQQFPDLHSELNLSSLELGDSALYFCASSVDLAGGNEQFFGPGTRLTVL.

This chain uses TRBV4-2 with TRBJ2-1, with 9 nucleotides matching TRBD2. Germline-derived CDR1 and CDR2 are LGHNA and YNFKEQ. Unmatched junction bases numbered 11, after V lost 1 base and J lost 7 bases. This CDR3 comprises 17 residues. The DNA for the CDR3 is TGTGCCAGCAGCCAAGTTGGCGCCGCGGGAGGGTTGAATGAGCAGTTCTTC. This gives the protein CASSQVGAAGGLNEQFF.

The chain recombines TRBV12-5 with TRBJ2-1; D might be TRBD2 (6 bases). The V end lost 6 bases, the J end lost 0 bases, and 15 bases lay between the germline ends. There are 16 residues in the CDR3. The germline V gene encodes CDR1 LGHNT and CDR2 FRNRAP. CDR3: CASGGPGESSYNEQFF. CDR3 in DNA: TGTGCTAGTGGCGGGCCGGGGGAAAGCTCCTACAATGAGCAGTTCTTC.

The CDR3 loop reads CASKLGQSNEKLFF. In nucleotides, the CDR3 is TGTGCCAGCAAACTTGGACAGTCTAATGAAAAACTGTTTTTT. V is TRBV6-5 and J is TRBJ1-4; a possible D gene is TRBD1 (6 bases). V lost 7 bases, J lost 3 bases, and 12 bases lay in between. From germline, CDR1 is MNHEY and CDR2 SVGAGI. This CDR3 region has 14 residues.

The chain recombines TRBV6-5 with TRBJ2-7; 7 nucleotides agree with TRBD1. Germline loops: CDR1 MNHEY, CDR2 SVGAGI. The CDR3 has 13 amino acids. V was pared by 6 bases and J by 3 bases, with 5 bases of the junction left unmatched. This chain's CDR3 is CASRETGYYEQYF. The DNA of the CDR3 is TGTGCCAGCAGAGAGACAGGGTACTACGAGCAGTACTTC.

In its sample, this clone is medium-sized (0.01 to 0.1%). This chain connects TRBV6-5 to TRBJ1-1; D is unresolved. Trimming pared 6 bases from V and 5 bases from J, leaving 13 bases between. Looked up from germline, CDR1 is MNHEY and CDR2 is SVGAGI. The CDR3 covers 13 residues. The CDR3, as DNA: TGTGCCAGCAGCGGGGTCGCTGGAACTGAAGCTTTCTTT. Translation gives CASSGVAGTEAFF.

The chain recombines TRBV7-9 with TRBJ1-2, with 10 bases that match TRBD1. The CDR3 sequence is 14 residues long. The germline V gene encodes CDR1 SEHNR and CDR2 FQNEAQ (reference sequence). V shed 5 bases and J 6 bases; nucleotides not matched to a gene: 6. This chain's CDR3 is CASSRGTGVDGYTF. CDR3 in DNA: TGTGCCAGCAGCCGCGGGACAGGGGTTGATGGCTACACCTTC.

This chain links TRBV2 with TRBJ2-2, with 11 bases that match TRBD2. The CDR3 is 14 amino acids. The germline CDR1 and CDR2 sequences are SNHLY and FYNNEI. V trimming: 4 bases; J trimming: 5 bases; junction bases outside the gene matches: 0. CDR3 protein: CASSVAGGTGELFF. The CDR3 region has the DNA TGTGCCAGCAGTGTAGCGGGGGGGACCGGGGAGCTGTTTTTT.

V is TRBV6-4 and J is TRBJ2-1; 12 nucleotides match TRBD2. Germline trimming cut 6 bases from V and 5 bases from J; bases unmatched to any gene: 2. The CDR3 is made up of 14 amino acids. The germline V gene has CDR1 MRHNA and CDR2 SNTAGT. The DNA of the CDR3 is TGTGCCAGCAGAGGACTAGCGGGGAACAATGAGCAGTTCTTC. It codes for CASRGLAGNNEQFF.

V gene TRBV19 combines with J gene TRBJ1-3; possible D gene TRBD1, 6 bases. CDR3 length equals 13 residues. Germline-derived CDR1 and CDR2 are LNHDA and SQIVND (reference sequence). V was shortened by 9 bases and J by 3 bases, with 12 bases between the two germline ends. DNA of the CDR3: TGTGCCAGCCGCGGGGGCTTTGGAAACACCATATATTTT. It codes for CASRGGFGNTIYF.

The rearrangement joins TRBV27 to TRBJ1-2; D not certain. The germline CDR1 and CDR2 sequences are MNHEY and SMNVEV (reference sequence). This CDR3 has 13 residues. V lost 6 bases and J lost 10, with 18 bases in between. The CDR3: CASRSISLRDYTF. CDR3 DNA: TGTGCCAGCAGATCTATTTCCCTTAGAGACTACACCTTC.

This clone came up a few times. CDR3: CASSYSHSGTYGYTF. The CDR3 DNA is TGTGCCAGCAGTTACTCGCATTCGGGGACTTATGGCTACACCTTC. The gene calls are TRBV6-5 and TRBJ1-2; D is perhaps TRBD1 (5 bases). CDR1 MNHEY and CDR2 SVGAGI come from the germline V gene. V shed 0 bases and J shed 5 bases, with 13 bases lying between them. The CDR3 runs 15 residues.

The chain employs TRBV7-9 and TRBJ2-1, with 8 bases that match TRBD2. Germline CDR1 SEHNR, CDR2 FQNEAQ (reference sequence). The V segment lost 0 bases and the J segment 12 bases; nucleotides outside the gene matches: 10. This CDR3 spans 15 amino acids. CDR3 in DNA: TGTGCCAGCAGCTTAGCTAGCGGGGTTACCGGGGGGCAGTTCTTC. Encoded protein: CASSLASGVTGGQFF.

This rearrangement joins TRBV19 to TRBJ1-1; the D gene is possibly TRBD1 (6 bases). The V and J ends lost 5 bases and 0 bases respectively, with 7 bases between them. Germline loops: CDR1 LNHDA, CDR2 SQIVND (reference sequence). The CDR3 runs to 13 residues. For the CDR3, the DNA is TGTGCCAGTAGTGACAGGCTGAACACTGAAGCTTTCTTT. It codes for CASSDRLNTEAFF.

This chain joins TRBV11-2 and TRBJ2-7; 9 nucleotides agree with TRBD2. CDR3 length: 14 amino acids. The junction had 6 bases not matched to a gene; V was cut back by 5 bases and J by 4 bases. The germline CDR1 and CDR2 sequences are SGHAT and FQNNGV. This CDR3 reads CASSGLAGVYEQYF. For the CDR3, the DNA is TGTGCCAGCAGCGGATTAGCGGGAGTATACGAGCAGTACTTC.

This clone has only a few counts. CDR3 sequence: CASSQVGGHNEQFF. The CDR3 DNA reads as TGTGCCAGCAGCCAAGTGGGCGGGCACAATGAGCAGTTCTTC. The chain recombines TRBV4-2 with TRBJ2-1; tentative D call: TRBD2 (5 bases). V was pared by 1 base and J by 5 bases, with 9 bases between. The CDR3 totals 14 residues. Germline CDR1 LGHNA, CDR2 YNFKEQ.

J is TRBJ2-1 and V is TRBV11-2, with 10 bases fitting TRBD2. Losses at the gene ends were 3 bases for V and 4 bases for J; bases not matched to a gene: 3. The CDR3 extends over 15 amino acids. CDR1 and CDR2 from the germline V gene are SGHAT and FQNNGV. The CDR3 loop reads CASSFSGGNYNEQFF. Here the CDR3 DNA reads TGTGCCAGCAGCTTTAGCGGGGGGAATTACAATGAGCAGTTCTTC. The full variable domain, with the rest looked up from reference TRBV11-2 and TRBJ2-1, is EAGVAQSPRYKIIEKRQSVAFWCNPISGHATLYWYQQILGQGPKLLIQFQNNGVVDDSQLPKDRFSAERLKGVDSTLKIQPAKLEDSAVYLCASSFSGGNYNEQFFGPGTRLTVL.

In nucleotides, the CDR3 is TGTGCCAGTAGTGTAACAGGCCGGGAGACCCAGTACTTC. It translates to CASSVTGRETQYF. The rearrangement joins TRBV19 to TRBJ2-5; TRBD1 might be the D (5 bases). The CDR3 sequence is 13 residues long. The V gene's germline CDR1 is LNHDA and CDR2 SQIVND (reference sequence). The germline V and J ends were trimmed by 5 bases and 5 bases, with 12 bases remaining between them.

In this sample, this clone turned up a few times. V usage is TRBV29-1 and J usage is TRBJ2-1; TRBD2 matches 12 bases. This CDR3 is built from 13 residues. Germline loops: CDR1 SQVTM, CDR2 ANQGSEA. The junction had 6 bases not matched to a gene; V was cut back by 7 bases and J by 8 bases. CDR3 residues: CSALTSGGYEQFF. Written as DNA, the CDR3 is TGCAGCGCTCTGACTAGCGGGGGCTATGAGCAGTTCTTC.

This clone has just a few counts. J is TRBJ1-1 and V is TRBV19; perhaps TRBD1 as D (6 bases). Germline-derived CDR1 and CDR2 are LNHDA and SQIVND (reference sequence). The V and J ends lost 11 bases and 10 bases respectively, with 23 bases between them. The CDR3 extends over 13 amino acids. CDR3 in amino acids: CARQVGVGGAAFF. The CDR3, as DNA: TGTGCCCGCCAAGTGGGGGTGGGGGGGGCAGCTTTCTTT.

The V and J genes are TRBV2 and TRBJ1-5; 10 nucleotides match TRBD1. CDR1 and CDR2 (germline): SNHLY, FYNNEI. CDR3 size: 18 residues. Trimming took 6 bases from V and 0 from J; bases not matched to a gene: 11. The CDR3 sequence: CASSVTGQGLYSNQPQHF. The CDR3 DNA sequence: TGTGCCAGCAGCGTCACGGGACAGGGGTTATATAGCAATCAGCCCCAGCATTTT.

This chain links TRBV21-1 with TRBJ1-1; no check of the table's D call, TRBD1, against the DNA was made. TRBV21-1 is deemed a pseudogene. The CDR3 spans 17 residues. CDR3: CASSRKGQTDLNTEAFF. CDR3 sequence (DNA): TGTGCCAGCAGCCGGAAGGGACAGACCGATTTGAACACTGAAGCTTTCTTT.

V usage is TRBV9 and J usage is TRBJ2-1; 12 nucleotides match TRBD1. In germline, CDR1 is SGDLS, CDR2 YYNGEE. CDR3 length equals 13 residues. J gave up 8 bases and V 5 bases, and 2 bases lay outside the gene matches. CDR3 coding DNA: TGTGCCAGCAGGGGGACAGGGGGCTATGAGCAGTTCTTC. Protein product: CASRGTGGYEQFF.

The gene calls are TRBV6-2 or TRBV6-3 and TRBJ2-7; D unresolved. Germline lookup yields CDR1 MNHEY and CDR2 SVGEGT. This CDR3 comprises 11 residues. Trimming cost V 5 bases and J 2 bases, with 4 bases left between them. CDR3 DNA sequence: TGTGCCAGCAGTCCAACCTACGAGCAGTACTTC. This encodes CASSPTYEQYF.

The chain is built from TRBV7-2 and TRBJ2-7, with 9 bases fitting TRBD2. CDR1 and CDR2 from the germline V gene are SGHTA and FQGNSA. The CDR3 is 15 residues long. V shed 1 base, J shed 2 bases, and the junction held 3 bases outside the gene matches. CDR3 DNA sequence: TGTGCCAGCAGCTTAGACGGCGGGGGGGCCTACGAGCAGTACTTC. As protein: CASSLDGGGAYEQYF.